Following are 3 T cell receptor beta chains from one sample sequenced in a study of read filtering for tumor transcriptome and immune sequencing. The library was built from about 400 ng RNA with molecular barcoded adaptors for alpha/delta and beta/gamma chains. TCRdb re-called the reads with MiXCR, one entry per CDR3 protein. The repertoire holds over 35,000 distinct CDR3 sequences, with about 12% as singletons. Material for sequencing was a population of CD138-negative cells sorted from bone marrow. Receptors originate from a donor over 35 with multiple myeloma.

This clonotype was observed at least ten times. The rearrangement uses TRBV20-1 and TRBJ1-4; 10 bases are shared with TRBD1. CDR1 DFQATT and CDR2 SNEGSKA come from the germline V gene (reference sequence). CDR3 length equals 13 residues. J lost 6 bases, V lost 5 bases, and 3 bases had no gene match. The CDR3 DNA sequence: TGCAGTGCTTCCGGGACAGGGGATGAAAAACTGTTTTTT. Amino acids: CSASGTGDEKLFF.

This clonotype was counted many times. One end of the junction is discordant with germline, which a read error may explain. V and J are TRBV28 and TRBJ1-2, with 11 bases identical to TRBD1. In germline, CDR1 is MDHEN, CDR2 SYDVKM. The CDR3 consists of 16 residues. CDR3 coding DNA: TGTGCCAGCAGTCTATGGACAGGGGGCGTCAACTATGGCTACACCTTC. Its translation: CASSLWTGGVNYGYTF.

Notes on this clonotype: This may be a read error: a much more frequent sequence differs by one nucleotide. This rearrangement joins TRBV5-1 to TRBJ2-3; D remains unclear. The end of the DNA aligns better with TRBJ1-5, so the J call may be wrong. The CDR3 spans 12 residues. CDR1 and CDR2 (germline): SGHRS, YFSETQ. CDR3 residues: CASGRSTDTQHF. CDR3 DNA sequence: TGCGCCAGCGGAAGGAGCACAGATACGCAGCATTTT.